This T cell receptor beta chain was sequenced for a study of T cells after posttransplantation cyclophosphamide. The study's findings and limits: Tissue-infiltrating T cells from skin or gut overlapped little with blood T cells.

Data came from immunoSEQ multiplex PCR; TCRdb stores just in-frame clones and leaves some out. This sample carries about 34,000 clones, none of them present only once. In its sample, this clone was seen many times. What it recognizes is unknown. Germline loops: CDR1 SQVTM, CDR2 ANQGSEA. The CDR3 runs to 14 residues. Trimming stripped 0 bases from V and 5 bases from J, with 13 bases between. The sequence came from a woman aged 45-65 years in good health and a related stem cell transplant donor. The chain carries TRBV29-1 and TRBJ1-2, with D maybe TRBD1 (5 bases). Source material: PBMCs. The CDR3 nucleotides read TGCAGCGTTGAAGAAGACGAGGGGTTGTATGGCTACACCTTC. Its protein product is CSVEEDEGLYGYTF.